A selection of T cell receptor beta chains follows, all from one sample in a study of human T cells and chemical hapten exposure. TCRdb re-analysed the 5' RACE reads in MiXCR, keeping a single row per CDR3 protein. The sample lists roughly 82,000 distinct CDR3 sequences; about 15% were seen once. The source of these receptors is a female donor in good health. CDR3s include the opening cysteine and the closing phenylalanine or tryptophan. D genes are given only for firm matches. Size is stated for part of the rows, as once, few or many counts, or as a class when the clone is expanded.

j_call	v_call	d_call	clone_size	cdr3_aa	cdr3_nt
TRBJ1-2	TRBV3-1	NA	few	CASSQRPFYNYGYTF	TGTGCCAGCAGCCAACGACCTTTTTATAACTATGGCTACACCTTC
TRBJ2-1	TRBV20-1	TRBD2	few	CSARSGLAGGGNEQFF	TGCAGTGCTAGATCCGGACTAGCGGGGGGGGGGAATGAGCAGTTCTTC
TRBJ1-1	TRBV14	NA	few	CASAPNAGTTEAFF	TGTGCCAGCGCCCCGAACGCGGGGACCACTGAAGCTTTCTTT
TRBJ2-1	TRBV11-2	TRBD2	NA	CASSLEPSGRARQFF	TGTGCCAGCAGCTTAGAACCGAGCGGGAGGGCCAGGCAGTTCTTC
TRBJ2-5	TRBV12-3/TRBV12-4	TRBD2	few	CASSFVGLAGGRQETQYF	TGTGCCAGCAGTTTCGTCGGACTAGCGGGGGGGCGGCAAGAGACCCAGTACTTC
TRBJ2-7	TRBV7-6	TRBD1	NA	CASSKAPVGEPGGVDYEQYF	TGTGCCAGCAGCAAAGCGCCGGTCGGGGAACCAGGGGGCGTTGACTACGAGCAGTACTTC
TRBJ1-4	TRBV12-3/TRBV12-4	NA	NA	CASSSRFGNEKLFF	TGTGCCAGCAGTTCCCGCTTCGGTAATGAAAAACTGTTTTTT
TRBJ2-3	TRBV6-2/TRBV6-3	TRBD1	few	CASSPTGSTDTQYF	TGTGCCAGCAGTCCGACAGGGAGTACAGATACGCAGTATTTT
TRBJ1-5	TRBV10-3	NA	NA	CAISEHEGPQHF	TGTGCCATCAGTGAGCACGAGGGTCCCCAGCATTTT
TRBJ2-5	TRBV19	NA	NA	CARQETQYF	TGTGCCAGACAAGAGACCCAGTACTTC
TRBJ2-2	TRBV29-1	NA	few	CSVSAGTRLLGTGELFF	TGCAGCGTTTCAGCAGGGACGCGACTGTTGGGCACCGGGGAGCTGTTTTTT